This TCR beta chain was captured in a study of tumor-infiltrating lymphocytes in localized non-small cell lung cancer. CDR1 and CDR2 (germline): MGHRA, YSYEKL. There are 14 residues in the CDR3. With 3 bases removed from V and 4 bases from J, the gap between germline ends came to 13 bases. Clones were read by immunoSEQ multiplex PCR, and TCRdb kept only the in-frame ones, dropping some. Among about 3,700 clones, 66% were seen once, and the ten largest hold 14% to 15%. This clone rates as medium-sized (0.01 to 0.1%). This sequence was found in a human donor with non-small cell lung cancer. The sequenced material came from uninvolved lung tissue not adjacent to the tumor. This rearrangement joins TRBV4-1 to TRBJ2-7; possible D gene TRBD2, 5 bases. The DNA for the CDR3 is TGCGCCAGCAGCCAGGGATGGACGGGGTACGAGCAGTACTTC. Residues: CASSQGWTGYEQYF.